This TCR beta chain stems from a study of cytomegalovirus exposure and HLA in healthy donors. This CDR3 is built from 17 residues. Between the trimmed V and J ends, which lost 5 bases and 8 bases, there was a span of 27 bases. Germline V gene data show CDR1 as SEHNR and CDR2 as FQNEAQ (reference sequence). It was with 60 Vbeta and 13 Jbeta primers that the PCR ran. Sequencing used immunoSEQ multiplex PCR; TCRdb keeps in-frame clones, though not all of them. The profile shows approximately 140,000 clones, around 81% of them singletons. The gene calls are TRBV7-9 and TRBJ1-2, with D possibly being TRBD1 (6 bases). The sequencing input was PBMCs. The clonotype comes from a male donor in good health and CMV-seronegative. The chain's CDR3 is CASSAGAGVGRTTGYTF. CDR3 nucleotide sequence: TGTGCCAGCAGCGCAGGGGCGGGGGTTGGAAGAACGACCGGCTACACCTTC.